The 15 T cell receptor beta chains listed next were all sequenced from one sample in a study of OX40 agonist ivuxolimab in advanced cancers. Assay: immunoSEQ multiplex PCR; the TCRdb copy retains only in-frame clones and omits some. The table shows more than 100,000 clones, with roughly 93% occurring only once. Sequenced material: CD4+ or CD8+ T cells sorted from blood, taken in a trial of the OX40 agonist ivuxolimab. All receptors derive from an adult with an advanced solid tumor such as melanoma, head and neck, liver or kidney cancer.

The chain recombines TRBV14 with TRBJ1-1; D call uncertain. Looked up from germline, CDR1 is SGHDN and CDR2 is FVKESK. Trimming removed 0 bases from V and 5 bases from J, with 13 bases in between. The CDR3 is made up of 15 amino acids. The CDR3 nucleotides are TGTGCCAGCAGCCAAGATTCCTACTGGGGAACTGAAGCTTTCTTT. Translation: CASSQDSYWGTEAFF.

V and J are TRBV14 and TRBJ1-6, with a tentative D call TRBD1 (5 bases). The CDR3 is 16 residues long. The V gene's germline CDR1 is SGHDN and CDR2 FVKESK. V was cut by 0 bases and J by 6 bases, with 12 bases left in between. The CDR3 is CASSQDSEGSNSPLHF. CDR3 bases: TGTGCCAGCAGCCAAGATTCGGAGGGGAGTAATTCACCCCTCCACTTT.

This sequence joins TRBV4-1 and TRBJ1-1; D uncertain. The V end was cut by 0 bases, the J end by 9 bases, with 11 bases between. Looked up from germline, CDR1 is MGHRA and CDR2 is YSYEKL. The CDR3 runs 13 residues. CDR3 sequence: CASSQDQGRKAFF. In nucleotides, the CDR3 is TGCGCCAGCAGCCAAGATCAAGGGAGGAAAGCTTTCTTT.

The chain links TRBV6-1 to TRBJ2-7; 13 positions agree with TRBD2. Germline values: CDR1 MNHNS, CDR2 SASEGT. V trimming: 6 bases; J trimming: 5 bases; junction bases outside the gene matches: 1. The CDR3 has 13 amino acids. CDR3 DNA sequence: TGTGCCAGCAGACTAGCGGGGGGGAACGAGCAGTACTTC. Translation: CASRLAGGNEQYF.

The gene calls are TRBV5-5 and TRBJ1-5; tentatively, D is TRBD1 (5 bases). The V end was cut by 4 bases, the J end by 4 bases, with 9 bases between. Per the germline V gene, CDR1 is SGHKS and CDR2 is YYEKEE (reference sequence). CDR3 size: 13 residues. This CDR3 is CASSVTVNQPQHF. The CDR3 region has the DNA TGTGCCAGCAGCGTGACAGTAAATCAGCCCCAGCATTTT.

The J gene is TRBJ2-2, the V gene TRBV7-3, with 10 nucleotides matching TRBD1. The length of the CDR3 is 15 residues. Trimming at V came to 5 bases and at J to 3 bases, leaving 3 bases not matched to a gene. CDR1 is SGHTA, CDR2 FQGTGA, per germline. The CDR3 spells CASSIGQGDTGELFF. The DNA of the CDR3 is TGTGCCAGCAGCATAGGACAGGGGGACACCGGGGAGCTGTTTTTT. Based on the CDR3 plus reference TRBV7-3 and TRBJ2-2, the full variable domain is GAGVSQTPSNKVTEKGKYVELRCDPISGHTALYWYRQSLGQGPEFLIYFQGTGAADDSGLPNDRFFAVRPEGSVSTLKIQRTERGDSAVYLCASSIGQGDTGELFFGEGSRLTVL.

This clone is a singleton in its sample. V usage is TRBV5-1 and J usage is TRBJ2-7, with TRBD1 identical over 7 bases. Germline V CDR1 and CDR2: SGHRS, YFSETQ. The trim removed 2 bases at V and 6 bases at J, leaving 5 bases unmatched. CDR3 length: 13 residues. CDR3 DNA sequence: TGCGCCAGCAGCTTTACAGGGGCGAGCGAGCAGTACTTC. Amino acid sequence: CASSFTGASEQYF.

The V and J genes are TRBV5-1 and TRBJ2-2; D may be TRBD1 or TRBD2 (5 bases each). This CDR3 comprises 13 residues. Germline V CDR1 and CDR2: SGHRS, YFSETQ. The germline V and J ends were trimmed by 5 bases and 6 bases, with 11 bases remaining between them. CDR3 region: CASRGDRAGELFF. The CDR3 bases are TGCGCCAGCAGAGGGGACCGCGCCGGGGAGCTGTTTTTT.

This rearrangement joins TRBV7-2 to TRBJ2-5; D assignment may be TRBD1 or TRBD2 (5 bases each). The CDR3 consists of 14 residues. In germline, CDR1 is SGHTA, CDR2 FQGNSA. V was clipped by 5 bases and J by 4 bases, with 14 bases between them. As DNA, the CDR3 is TGTGCCAGCAGCGAATCCGGGACGGGAGAGACCCAGTACTTC. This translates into CASSESGTGETQYF.

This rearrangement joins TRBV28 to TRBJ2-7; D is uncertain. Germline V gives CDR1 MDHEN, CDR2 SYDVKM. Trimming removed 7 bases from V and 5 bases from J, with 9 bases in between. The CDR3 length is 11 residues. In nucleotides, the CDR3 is TGTGCCAGCACCGAAGGTCACGAGCAGTACTTC. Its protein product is CASTEGHEQYF.

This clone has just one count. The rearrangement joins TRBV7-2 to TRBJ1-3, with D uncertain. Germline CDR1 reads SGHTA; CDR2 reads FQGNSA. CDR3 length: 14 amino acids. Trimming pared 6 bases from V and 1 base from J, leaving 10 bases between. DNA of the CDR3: TGTGCCAGCAGAATTGGACCGTCTGGAAACACCATATATTTT. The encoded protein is CASRIGPSGNTIYF. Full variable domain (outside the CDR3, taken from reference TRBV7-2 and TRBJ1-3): GAGVSQSPSNKVTEKGKDVELRCDPISGHTALYWYRQSLGQGLEFLIYFQGNSAPDKSGLPSDRFSAERTGGSVSTLTIQRTQQEDSAVYLCASRIGPSGNTIYFGEGSWLTVV.

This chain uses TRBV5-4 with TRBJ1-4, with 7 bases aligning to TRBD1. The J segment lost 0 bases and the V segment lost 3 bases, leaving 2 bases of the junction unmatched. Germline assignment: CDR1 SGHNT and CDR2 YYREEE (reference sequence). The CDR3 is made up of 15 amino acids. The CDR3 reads CASSWDRSTNEKLFF. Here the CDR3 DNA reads TGTGCCAGCAGCTGGGACAGATCAACTAATGAAAAACTGTTTTTT. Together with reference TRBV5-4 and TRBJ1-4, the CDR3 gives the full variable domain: ETGVTQSPTHLIKTRGQQVTLRCSSQSGHNTVSWYQQALGQGPQFIFQYYREEENGRGNFPPRFSGLQFPNYSSELNVNALELDDSALYLCASSWDRSTNEKLFFGSGTQLSVL.

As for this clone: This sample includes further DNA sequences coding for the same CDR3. The CDR3: CASSLGDLNTEAFF. In DNA form, the CDR3 reads TGCGCCAGCAGCCTCGGGGATTTGAACACTGAAGCTTTCTTT. The chain couples TRBV5-1 to TRBJ1-1, with D unclear. Germline assignment: CDR1 SGHRS and CDR2 YFSETQ. The CDR3 is 14 amino acids. The V end was cut by 4 bases, the J end by 0 bases, with 10 bases between.

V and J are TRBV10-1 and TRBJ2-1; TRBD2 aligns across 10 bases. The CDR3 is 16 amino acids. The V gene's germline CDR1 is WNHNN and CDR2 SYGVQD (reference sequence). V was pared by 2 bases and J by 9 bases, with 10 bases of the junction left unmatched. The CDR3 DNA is TGCGCCAGCAGTGAGGCTAGCGGGGGCCCCCAGGGTGAGCAGTTCTTC. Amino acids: CASSEASGGPQGEQFF.

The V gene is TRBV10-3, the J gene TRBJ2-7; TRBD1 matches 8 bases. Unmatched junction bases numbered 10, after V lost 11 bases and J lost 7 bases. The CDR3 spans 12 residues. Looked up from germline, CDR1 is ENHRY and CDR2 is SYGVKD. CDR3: CASTGGLAEQYF. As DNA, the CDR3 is TGTGCCTCTACAGGGGGACTTGCGGAGCAGTACTTC.